The clone carrying this T cell receptor (beta chain) has only a few counts. Its antigen is unknown. Control subjects, colonoscoped for suspected IBD, had macroscopically and histologically normal endoscopy. This entry belongs to a study of pediatric ulcerative colitis. TCRdb's table, derived via immunoSEQ multiplex PCR, lists solely in-frame clones and lacks some. Altogether tens of thousands of clones are present, 80% to 90% being singletons, with the ten largest covering about 1.5%. Findings of the study overall: Acute severe colitis showed lower rectal diversity from clonal expansions.

Germline V gene sequence: CDR1 SEHNR, CDR2 FQNEAQ (reference sequence). This CDR3 comprises 14 residues. Trimming cost V 5 bases and J 3 bases; bases outside gene matches: 7. The genes are TRBV7-9 and TRBJ2-7, with TRBD2 identical over 7 bases. The clonotype originates from a boy aged 5-17 years who was a control in a study of pediatric ulcerative colitis. The sequenced sample was blood. The CDR3 sequence: CASSPPGGYYEQYF. The CDR3 coding sequence is TGTGCCAGCAGCCCACCGGGGGGATACTACGAGCAGTACTTC.